The 23 T cell receptor beta chains listed next were all sequenced from one sample in a study of blood T cell repertoires in COVID-19 (dated by TCRdb to the early 2020s). Libraries were prepared through the immunoSEQ multiplex PCR assay. The source is immuneACCESS, and TCRdb retained only in-frame sequences with V and J called. Part of the clones is not carried over; for the studies checked, unresolved V genes explain less than half of this, and the remainder is unexplained. The sample table contains 280,000 or so clones; only one count was recorded for approximately 89% of them. Under 3.5% of the sample comes from the top ten. The source material was PBMCs or T cells enriched from blood (not recorded which). These receptors were taken from a woman between 45 and 65 years old who had been exposed to COVID-19.

The rearrangement uses TRBV18 and TRBJ2-7; 11 positions agree with TRBD1. The junction had 12 bases not matched to a gene; V was cut back by 3 bases and J by 5 bases. Germline V CDR1 and CDR2: KGHSH, LQKENI. This CDR3 has 17 amino acids. CDR3 region: CASSPIGQGAFSHEQYF. In DNA, the CDR3 is TGTGCCAGCTCACCGATCGGACAGGGGGCGTTTTCCCACGAGCAGTACTTC.

This chain uses TRBV4-2 with TRBJ1-4; 9 bases align to TRBD1. CDR1 is LGHNA and CDR2 is YNFKEQ in the germline V gene. Trimming took 0 bases from V and 8 from J; bases not matched to a gene: 10. The CDR3 runs 17 residues. CDR3 nucleotides: TGTGCCAGCAGCCAAGATATCGGCGGGACAGGGAAAGAAAAACTGTTTTTT. This translates into CASSQDIGGTGKEKLFF.

This clone was counted once. The chain joins TRBV2 to TRBJ1-1; maybe TRBD1 (5 bases). There are 12 residues in the CDR3. Germline values: CDR1 SNHLY, CDR2 FYNNEI. V lost 4 bases to trimming and J lost 5 bases, with 8 bases between them. The CDR3 region is CASSGRGTEAFF. The CDR3 DNA follows: TGTGCCAGCAGTGGGCGGGGGACTGAAGCTTTCTTT. Full variable domain (remainder filled in from reference TRBV2 and TRBJ1-1): EPEVTQTPSHQVTQMGQEVILRCVPISNHLYFYWYRQILGQKVEFLVSFYNNEISEKSEIFDDQFSVERPDGSNFTLKIRSTKLEDSAMYFCASSGRGTEAFFGQGTRLTVV.

The V and J genes are TRBV6-5 and TRBJ2-2, with a tentative D call TRBD2 (5 bases). CDR3 length: 16 amino acids. Trimming took 0 bases from V and 5 from J, leaving 13 bases between them. The V gene's germline CDR1 is MNHEY and CDR2 SVGAGI. CDR3 sequence: CASSYSSGPGTGELFF. DNA for the CDR3: TGTGCCAGCAGTTACTCTTCTGGCCCGGGAACCGGGGAGCTGTTTTTT.

Only a few counts were recorded for this clone. This chain uses TRBV4-2 with TRBJ1-2, with 9 bases identical to TRBD1. V gave up 3 bases and J gave up 4 bases; unmatched junction bases: 3. The V gene's germline CDR1 is LGHNA and CDR2 YNFKEQ. This CDR3 spans 14 amino acids. CDR3 region: CASSQGQGSYGYTF. DNA of the CDR3: TGTGCCAGCAGCCAGGGACAGGGATCCTATGGCTACACCTTC.

This chain links TRBV9 with TRBJ2-2; 8 bases fit TRBD1. Losses at the gene ends were 4 bases for V and 6 bases for J; bases not matched to a gene: 11. In germline, CDR1 is SGDLS, CDR2 YYNGEE. This CDR3 contains 16 residues. The CDR3 region is CASSFTTGGISGELFF. In DNA form, the CDR3 reads TGTGCCAGCAGCTTCACTACAGGGGGTATCTCCGGGGAGCTGTTTTTT.

This clone was observed a few times. The rearrangement joins TRBV27 to TRBJ2-3; 10 nucleotides line up with TRBD2. Germline loops: CDR1 MNHEY, CDR2 SMNVEV (reference sequence). The CDR3 sequence is 18 residues long. V lost 2 bases and J lost 1; bases outside the gene matches: 9. The CDR3 sequence is CASSLPAGGLVGTDTQYF. The CDR3 bases are TGTGCCAGCAGTTTACCAGCGGGGGGGCTGGTAGGCACAGATACGCAGTATTTT.

Turning to this clone: At one of its ends the junction is not consistent with the germline gene, which may arise from a read error. The J gene is TRBJ1-6, the V gene TRBV6-2 or TRBV6-3; D might be TRBD1 (6 bases). The CDR3 totals 13 residues. Germline V lookup: CDR1 MNHEY, CDR2 SVGEGT. For the CDR3, the DNA is TGTGCCACCAGTTGGGGGCGAGAGTCACCCCTCCACTTT. As protein: CATSWGRESPLHF.

This clone was detected once. This chain uses TRBV28 with TRBJ1-5; no firm D call. The CDR3 loop spans 15 amino acids. V was cut by 2 bases and J by 0 bases, with 8 bases left in between. The germline V gene encodes CDR1 MDHEN and CDR2 SYDVKM. The DNA for the CDR3 is TGTGCCAGCAGTTTAGAGGTGTATAGCAATCAGCCCCAGCATTTT. It specifies CASSLEVYSNQPQHF.

This chain joins TRBV28 and TRBJ1-5; D uncertain. Per the germline V gene, CDR1 is MDHEN and CDR2 is SYDVKM. Trimming pared 5 bases from V and 4 bases from J, leaving 3 bases between. The CDR3 length is 11 residues. CDR3 in DNA: TGTGCCAGCAGTCAAAATCAGCCCCAGCATTTT. The encoded protein is CASSQNQPQHF.

The chain couples TRBV5-6 to TRBJ1-4, with D perhaps TRBD1 (6 bases). The germline gives CDR1 SGHDT, CDR2 YYEEEE. V was clipped by 3 bases and J by 2 bases, with 17 bases between them. The CDR3 extends over 17 amino acids. DNA for the CDR3: TGTGCCAGCAGCTCCCCGGACAGAGGGATGACTAATGAAAAACTGTTTTTT. This gives the protein CASSSPDRGMTNEKLFF.

This clone has ten or more counts. The chain recombines TRBV2 with TRBJ2-3; 7 bases agree with TRBD2. V shed 1 base, J shed 6 bases, and the junction held 10 bases outside the gene matches. The CDR3 has 16 residues. CDR1 and CDR2 from the germline V gene are SNHLY and FYNNEI. Written as DNA, the CDR3 is TGTGCCAGCAGTGAAGGGCCGGCCGGGGGGAGGGATACGCAGTATTTT. It codes for CASSEGPAGGRDTQYF. The whole variable domain, filled in from reference TRBV2 and TRBJ2-3, reads EPEVTQTPSHQVTQMGQEVILRCVPISNHLYFYWYRQILGQKVEFLVSFYNNEISEKSEIFDDQFSVERPDGSNFTLKIRSTKLEDSAMYFCASSEGPAGGRDTQYFGPGTRLTVL.

This chain connects TRBV5-1 to TRBJ1-2; the match to TRBD1 covers 7 bases. The CDR3 is 13 amino acids. Germline values: CDR1 SGHRS, CDR2 YFSETQ. Trimming cost V 4 bases and J 7 bases; bases outside gene matches: 7. CDR3 sequence reads: CASSVDRASGYTF. The CDR3, as DNA: TGCGCCAGCAGCGTTGACAGGGCCTCTGGCTACACCTTC. The full variable domain, its missing parts supplied by reference TRBV5-1 and TRBJ1-2, is KAGVTQTPRYLIKTRGQQVTLSCSPISGHRSVSWYQQTPGQGLQFLFEYFSETQRNKGNFPGRFSGRQFSNSRSEMNVSTLELGDSALYLCASSVDRASGYTFGSGTRLTVV.

This chain connects TRBV5-8 to TRBJ2-3; 9 bases line up with TRBD2. The CDR3 has 16 residues. V was pared by 5 bases and J by 2 bases, with 9 bases of the junction left unmatched. The germline CDR1 and CDR2 sequences are SGHTS and YDEGEE. The chain's CDR3 is CASRPRLAVATDTQYF. CDR3 nucleotide sequence: TGTGCCAGCAGACCGCGACTAGCGGTTGCCACAGATACGCAGTATTTT.

J is TRBJ1-4 and V is TRBV12-3 or TRBV12-4; no firm D call. This CDR3 region has 13 residues. V dropped 3 bases and J dropped 6 bases, with 8 bases sitting between them. CDR3 in amino acids: CASSFKRDEKLFF. The CDR3 bases are TGTGCCAGCAGTTTTAAAAGAGATGAAAAACTGTTTTTT.

The chain is built from TRBV18 and TRBJ2-2; TRBD1 aligns across 10 bases. The V segment lost 3 bases and the J segment 6 bases; nucleotides outside the gene matches: 7. Germline-derived CDR1 and CDR2 are KGHSH and LQKENI. The CDR3 contains 16 residues. CDR3 in amino acids: CASSPSGQGGAGELFF. CDR3 sequence (DNA): TGTGCCAGCTCACCCTCTGGACAGGGGGGCGCCGGGGAGCTGTTTTTT.

The chain is built from TRBV28 and TRBJ1-1, with 12 bases lining up with TRBD1. The CDR3 covers 15 residues. Trimming at V came to 2 bases and at J to 3 bases, leaving 1 base not matched to a gene. CDR1 is MDHEN and CDR2 is SYDVKM in the germline V gene. The CDR3 protein is CASSLGDRGHTEAFF. The DNA for the CDR3 is TGTGCCAGCAGTTTAGGGGACAGGGGGCACACTGAAGCTTTCTTT.

The chain is built from TRBV5-5 and TRBJ1-2; TRBD1 matches 8 bases. Germline loops: CDR1 SGHKS, CDR2 YYEKEE (reference sequence). The length of the CDR3 is 13 residues. The V and J ends lost 4 bases and 3 bases, in that order; junction bases with no gene match: 2. In DNA, the CDR3 is TGTGCCAGCAGCAAGACAGGGGACTATGGCTACACCTTC. This codes for CASSKTGDYGYTF.

The V call is TRBV11-2, the J call TRBJ2-2; D unclear. In germline, CDR1 is SGHAT, CDR2 FQNNGV. V shed 1 base and J shed 7 bases, with 7 bases lying between them. The CDR3 is 13 amino acids. DNA for the CDR3: TGTGCCAGCAGCTTAGGTCGCGGCGGGGAGCTGTTTTTT. It specifies CASSLGRGGELFF.

The chain combines TRBV24-1 with TRBJ2-2; 11 nucleotides align to TRBD1. With V trimmed by 11 bases and J by 5 bases, 3 bases remained unmatched. The CDR3 covers 13 residues. Germline V gene lookup returns CDR1 KGHDR and CDR2 SFDVKD. The CDR3 spells CAIGTGGTGELFF. As DNA, the CDR3 is TGTGCCATCGGGACAGGGGGAACCGGGGAGCTGTTTTTT.

The gene calls are TRBV6-5 and TRBJ1-2, with D possibly being TRBD1 (6 bases). The ends were cut back, 0 bases at V and 8 bases at J, with 19 bases in the middle. CDR1 is MNHEY and CDR2 is SVGAGI in the germline V gene. The CDR3 extends over 16 amino acids. The CDR3 protein is CASSYSAGVPLRGYTF. The CDR3 DNA reads as TGTGCCAGCAGTTACTCAGCAGGGGTCCCATTGCGGGGCTACACCTTC.

The J gene is TRBJ1-5, the V gene TRBV10-3; D gene unclear. The CDR3 consists of 16 residues. Trimming shortened V by 3 bases and J by 1 base, and 13 bases separated the two germline ends. Germline V gene data show CDR1 as ENHRY and CDR2 as SYGVKD. The CDR3 DNA is TGTGCCATCAGTGAAGTCCTGGGAGGGAGCAATCAGCCCCAGCATTTT. It yields the protein CAISEVLGGSNQPQHF.

V gene TRBV11-2 combines with J gene TRBJ2-5; 7 positions match TRBD1. With 4 bases clipped from V and 5 bases from J, the junction kept 4 bases outside the gene matches. Looked up from germline, CDR1 is SGHAT and CDR2 is FQNNGV. The CDR3 is 13 residues long. The CDR3 DNA reads TGTGCCAGCAGCTACTACAGGGGTGAGACCCAGTACTTC. As protein: CASSYYRGETQYF.